Sequencing of this T cell receptor (beta chain) was carried out in a study of blood T cell repertoires in COVID-19. In the study overall: Samples came from the United States, Italy and Spain, spanning acute and convalescent COVID-19. The cDNA or gDNA used as material had been derived from T cells, B-cell-depleted T cells, or PBMCs.

In the authors' methods: Reference gene primer amplification gave estimated nucleated cell counts. Here immunoSEQ multiplex PCR was the method, and the copy in TCRdb shows in-frame clones only, minus some. D and trimming come from the DNA, and the V and J calls and clone size come from that table. The table has around 100,000 clones, around nine tenths seen once; the top ten hold over 15%. V dropped 6 bases and J dropped 0; count of bases not matched to a gene: 2. Per germline, CDR1 MDHEN and CDR2 SYDVKM. CDR3 size: 14 residues. The material sequenced was peripheral blood. The chain has TRBV28 and TRBJ2-1; 7 nucleotides match TRBD2. The receptor was derived from a human donor in a cohort sampled during active COVID-19. CDR3 sequence (DNA): TGTGCCAGCAGGTCGGGAGGCTCCTACAATGAGCAGTTCTTC. This gives the protein CASRSGGSYNEQFF. The complete variable domain, with remaining parts taken from reference TRBV28 and TRBJ2-1, reads DVKVTQSSRYLVKRTGEKVFLECVQDMDHENMFWYRQDPGLGLRLIYFSYDVKMKEKGDIPEGYSVSREKKERFSLILESASTNQTSMYLCASRSGGSYNEQFFGPGTRLTVL.